A single sample is the source of the 15 T cell receptor beta chains below, sequenced in a study of blood T cell repertoires in COVID-19. Clones were read by immunoSEQ multiplex PCR, and TCRdb kept only the in-frame ones, dropping some. This table has 650,000 to 800,000 clones, about 87% appearing once. Material: peripheral blood. Source of these receptors: a woman younger than 30 with acute or convalescent COVID-19.

Comments on this clone: Other DNA sequences from this sample encode an identical CDR3 as well. The chain has TRBV19 and TRBJ2-3; TRBD2 matches at 8 bases. V lost 8 bases, J lost 3 bases, and 7 bases stayed unmatched. CDR3 size: 14 residues. Germline V gene lookup returns CDR1 LNHDA and CDR2 SQIVND (reference sequence). CDR3 nucleotide sequence: TGTGCCAGTCGACGGGGGGGCGGAACAGATACGCAGTATTTT. This gives the protein CASRRGGGTDTQYF.

The chain couples TRBV6-5 to TRBJ1-2, with TRBD1 matching over 8 bases. The CDR3 contains 15 residues. The germline CDR1 and CDR2 sequences are MNHEY and SVGAGI. Trimming removed 6 bases from V and 2 bases from J; junction bases left unmatched: 8. CDR3 sequence reads: CASRPRTGTNYGYTF. CDR3 coding DNA: TGTGCCAGCAGGCCGAGGACAGGGACCAACTATGGCTACACCTTC.

Of note for this clone: A junction boundary mismatches the germline segment, possibly from a read error. V and J are TRBV7-2 and TRBJ1-6; D unresolved. CDR3 size: 14 residues. Germline values: CDR1 SGHTA, CDR2 FQGNSA. The CDR3 coding sequence is TGCGCGGCGACGGGAAGCTCCTATAATTCACCCCTCCACTTT. Its protein is CAATGSSYNSPLHF.

Written as DNA, the CDR3 is TGTGCCAGTAGTCCGTACCAATGGACAGGCGTGGTAACTAATGAAAAACTGTTTTTT. Its translation: CASSPYQWTGVVTNEKLFF. The chain uses TRBV19 and TRBJ1-4; 7 positions match TRBD1. With V trimmed by 5 bases and J by 1 base, 16 bases remained unmatched. Germline loops: CDR1 LNHDA, CDR2 SQIVND (reference sequence). The CDR3 consists of 19 residues. The full variable domain, completed using reference TRBV19 and TRBJ1-4, is DGGITQSPKYLFRKEGQNVTLSCEQNLNHDAMYWYRQDPGQGLRLIYYSQIVNDFQKGDIAEGYSVSREKKESFPLTVTSAQKNPTAFYLCASSPYQWTGVVTNEKLFFGSGTQLSVL.

V gene TRBV30 combines with J gene TRBJ1-2; TRBD1 agrees at 9 bases. CDR1 is GTSNPN, CDR2 SVGIG, per germline (reference sequence). The CDR3 has 13 residues. The V and J ends lost 3 bases and 5 bases, in that order; junction bases with no gene match: 4. The CDR3 region is CAWRSGTGYGYTF. In nucleotides, the CDR3 is TGTGCCTGGAGATCCGGGACAGGGTATGGCTACACCTTC.

The rearrangement joins TRBV7-9 to TRBJ2-2; 9 bases agree with TRBD1. V dropped 6 bases and J dropped 0; count of bases not matched to a gene: 5. CDR1 and CDR2 from the germline V gene are SEHNR and FQNEAQ (reference sequence). The CDR3 is 16 residues long. Here the CDR3 reads CASRVGQGSNTGELFF. CDR3 nucleotide sequence: TGTGCCAGCAGGGTCGGACAGGGGTCGAACACCGGGGAGCTGTTTTTT.

DNA for the CDR3: TGTGCCAGCAGTCCAGACAGGGTAGACGGCTACACCTTC. Its translation is CASSPDRVDGYTF. This chain uses TRBV27 with TRBJ1-2; the match to TRBD1 covers 7 bases. Germline V gene lookup returns CDR1 MNHEY and CDR2 SMNVEV (reference sequence). The CDR3 length is 13 residues. V gave up 5 bases and J gave up 8 bases; unmatched junction bases: 8.

This sequence joins TRBV5-4 and TRBJ2-6; D possibly corresponds to TRBD1 (6 bases). CDR1 SGHNT and CDR2 YYREEE come from the germline V gene (reference sequence). Trimming pared 4 bases from V and 4 bases from J, leaving 15 bases between. The CDR3 has 16 residues. The CDR3 is CASSPPQGSGANVLTF. Here the CDR3 DNA reads TGTGCCAGCAGCCCCCCTCAGGGGTCAGGGGCCAACGTCCTGACTTTC.

The CDR3: CASSKIAGGPTDTQYF. The CDR3 bases are TGTGCCAGTAGTAAAATAGCGGGGGGCCCTACAGATACGCAGTATTTT. J is TRBJ2-3 and V is TRBV19; TRBD2 matches 10 bases. Germline CDR1 and CDR2: LNHDA and SQIVND (reference sequence). The CDR3 is 16 amino acids. Trimming at V came to 4 bases and at J to 3 bases, leaving 7 bases not matched to a gene.

The V call is TRBV3-1 (or the pseudogene TRBV3-2), the J call TRBJ1-1; a possible D gene is TRBD1 (5 bases). V was cut by 3 bases and J by 0 bases, with 14 bases left in between. This CDR3 contains 16 residues. Germline V lookup: CDR1 LGHDT, CDR2 YNNKEL (reference sequence). CDR3 nucleotides: TGTGCCAGCAGCCAGACTGGGGGGGGGATGAACACTGAAGCTTTCTTT. Its translation: CASSQTGGGMNTEAFF.

The chain combines TRBV4-1 with TRBJ1-2; D perhaps matches TRBD1 (6 bases). Trimming pared 8 bases from V and 1 base from J, leaving 14 bases between. The CDR3 is 14 residues long. CDR1 and CDR2 from the germline V gene are MGHRA and YSYEKL. In nucleotides, the CDR3 is TGCGCCAGCCGCCCGGACAGTTTTAACTATGGCTACACCTTC. Amino acids: CASRPDSFNYGYTF.

V usage is TRBV18 and J usage is TRBJ2-1, with D tentatively TRBD1 (6 bases). The CDR3 runs 14 residues. V lost 3 bases, J lost 5 bases, and 11 bases lay in between. Looked up from germline, CDR1 is KGHSH and CDR2 is LQKENI. The CDR3 protein is CASSPRTANNEQFF. As DNA, the CDR3 is TGTGCCAGCTCACCGCGGACAGCGAACAATGAGCAGTTCTTC. The full variable domain, rest sourced from reference TRBV18 and TRBJ2-1, is NAGVMQNPRHLVRRRGQEARLRCSPMKGHSHVYWYRQLPEEGLKFMVYLQKENIIDESGMPKERFSAEFPKEGPSILRIQQVVRGDSAAYFCASSPRTANNEQFFGPGTRLTVL.

The genes are TRBV29-1 and TRBJ1-2; 9 nucleotides match TRBD1. Germline CDR1 reads SQVTM; CDR2 reads ANQGSEA. This CDR3 has 15 amino acids. The ends lost 1 base at V and 4 bases at J; junction bases unmatched: 7. CDR3 region: CSVEAKGTGPYGYTF. CDR3 DNA sequence: TGCAGCGTTGAAGCTAAGGGGACAGGGCCCTATGGCTACACCTTC.

This clone occurred once. The chain combines TRBV9 with TRBJ1-1; TRBD1 matches at 9 bases. With 6 bases clipped from V and 4 bases from J, the junction kept 7 bases outside the gene matches. The CDR3 is 14 residues long. Germline lookup yields CDR1 SGDLS and CDR2 YYNGEE. The CDR3, as DNA: TGTGCCAGCACCCGCCTACAGGGGGCCACTGAAGCTTTCTTT. This sequence encodes CASTRLQGATEAFF.

The V gene is TRBV4-1, the J gene TRBJ1-2; a possible D gene is TRBD1 (6 bases). Germline V gene lookup returns CDR1 MGHRA and CDR2 YSYEKL. With 0 bases removed from V and 1 base from J, the gap between germline ends came to 12 bases. The CDR3 runs 16 residues. CDR3 residues: CASSQDIQGLNYGYTF. The DNA of the CDR3 is TGCGCCAGCAGCCAAGATATTCAGGGGCTTAACTATGGCTACACCTTC.